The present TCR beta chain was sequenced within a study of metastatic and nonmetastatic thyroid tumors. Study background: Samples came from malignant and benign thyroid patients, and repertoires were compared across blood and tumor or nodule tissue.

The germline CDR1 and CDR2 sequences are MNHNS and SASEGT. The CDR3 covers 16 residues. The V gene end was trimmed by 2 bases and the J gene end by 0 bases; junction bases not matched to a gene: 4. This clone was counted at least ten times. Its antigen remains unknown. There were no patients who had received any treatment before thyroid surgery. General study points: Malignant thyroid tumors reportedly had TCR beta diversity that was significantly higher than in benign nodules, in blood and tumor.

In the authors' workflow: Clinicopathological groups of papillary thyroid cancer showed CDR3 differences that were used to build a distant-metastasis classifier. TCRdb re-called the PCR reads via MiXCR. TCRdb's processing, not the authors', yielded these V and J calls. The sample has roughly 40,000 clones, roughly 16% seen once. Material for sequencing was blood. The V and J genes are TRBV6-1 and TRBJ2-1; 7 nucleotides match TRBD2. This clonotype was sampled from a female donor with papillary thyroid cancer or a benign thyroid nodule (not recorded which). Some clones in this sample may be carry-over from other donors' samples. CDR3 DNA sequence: TGTGCCAGCAGTGAATTCGGCGGGAGCTCCTACAATGAGCAGTTCTTC. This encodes CASSEFGGSSYNEQFF.